These T cell receptor beta chains were read from a single sample in a study of cytomegalovirus exposure and HLA in healthy donors. Sequenced by immunoSEQ multiplex PCR; TCRdb stores in-frame clones only, minus some. The data hold nearly 65,000 clones, with 73% observed a single time. Source material: PBMCs. These receptors all stem from a man in his fifties in good health and CMV-seronegative. Each CDR3 is given with its conserved first and last residue. The D gene is left open where the match is weak. Clone size is not always given. Where it is, it says once, few, many or a class for expanded clones.

>TRBV9|-|TRBJ2-6|few
CASRRFPSGANVLTF
TGTGCCAGCAGGCGGTTCCCCAGTGGGGCCAACGTCCTGACTTTC
>TRBV9|TRBD1|TRBJ1-6|-
CASSSTGGRGNSPLHF
TGTGCCAGCAGCTCAACAGGGGGCCGTGGGAATTCACCCCTCCACTTT
>TRBV4-1|TRBD2|TRBJ2-3|-
CASSPIGSGGGAADTQYF
TGCGCCAGCAGCCCAATCGGTTCCGGCGGGGGGGCGGCAGATACGCAGTATTTT
>TRBV27|-|TRBJ1-2|-
CASSSQGNGYTF
TGTGCCAGCAGTTCTCAGGGGAATGGCTACACCTTC
>TRBV7-9|-|TRBJ1-2|-
CASSSRDRGDYTF
TGTGCCAGCAGCTCCCGGGACCGGGGGGACTACACCTTC
>TRBV6-4|TRBD2|TRBJ2-2|-
CASSYDSGRNTGELFF
TGTGCCAGCAGTTACGATAGCGGGAGGAACACCGGGGAGCTGTTTTTT
>TRBV11-2|TRBD1|TRBJ1-5|-
CASSLGTGGNQPQHF
TGTGCCAGCAGCCTCGGGACAGGGGGCAATCAGCCCCAGCATTTT
>TRBV9|TRBD2|TRBJ2-2|-
CASSVTGGSLPGRAGELFF
TGTGCCAGCAGCGTAACCGGGGGATCGCTCCCCGGGAGGGCCGGGGAGCTGTTTTTT
>TRBV2|TRBD2|TRBJ2-7|once
CASSEGTSGGYLSYEQYF
TGTGCCAGCAGTGAGGGGACTAGCGGGGGGTACCTCTCCTACGAGCAGTACTTC
>TRBV9|-|TRBJ2-5|-
CASSVAGGVETQYF
TGTGCCAGCAGCGTAGCTGGCGGGGTAGAGACCCAGTACTTC
>TRBV7-8|TRBD1|TRBJ1-5|-
CASSPTGAAQHF
TGTGCCAGCAGCCCGACAGGGGCGGCCCAGCATTTT